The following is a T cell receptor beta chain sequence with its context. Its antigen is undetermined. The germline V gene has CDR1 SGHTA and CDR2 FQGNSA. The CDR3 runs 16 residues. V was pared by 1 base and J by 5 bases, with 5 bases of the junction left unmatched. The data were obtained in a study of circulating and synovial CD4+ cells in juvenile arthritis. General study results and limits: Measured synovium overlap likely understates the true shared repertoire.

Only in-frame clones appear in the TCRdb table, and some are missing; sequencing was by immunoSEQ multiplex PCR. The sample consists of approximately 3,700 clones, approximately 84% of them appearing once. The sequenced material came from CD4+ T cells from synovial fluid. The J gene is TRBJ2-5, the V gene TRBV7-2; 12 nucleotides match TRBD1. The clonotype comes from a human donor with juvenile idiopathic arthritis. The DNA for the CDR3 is TGTGCCAGCAGCTTAGGACCGGGACAGGGGGCGGAGACCCAGTACTTC. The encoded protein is CASSLGPGQGAETQYF.